These T cell receptor beta chains were read from a single sample in a study of cytomegalovirus exposure and HLA in healthy donors. The repertoire was sequenced with immunoSEQ multiplex PCR; TCRdb's copy has only in-frame clones and lacks some. The table has over 150,000 clones, around 86% seen once; the top ten hold 6.5%. Sequencing was performed on PBMCs. These receptors originate from a woman aged 50 to 60 in good health and CMV-seropositive. CDR3s include the opening cysteine and the closing phenylalanine or tryptophan. D genes are given only for firm matches. A row's size may be missing; if present it is once, few, many or a size class.

clone_size | d_call | j_call | v_call | cdr3_aa | cdr3_nt
once | TRBD1 | TRBJ1-6 | TRBV6-5 | CASSTGAPNSPLHF | TGTGCCAGCAGTACAGGGGCTCCGAATTCACCCCTCCACTTT
NA | TRBD2 | TRBJ2-3 | TRBV10-3 | CATRGVAGNTDTQYF | TGTGCCACCAGAGGGGTAGCGGGAAACACAGATACGCAGTATTTT
NA | NA | TRBJ1-4 | TRBV10-3 | CASRGGIGEKLFF | TGTGCCTCCCGCGGGGGAATCGGAGAAAAACTGTTTTTT
NA | TRBD1 | TRBJ2-7 | TRBV19 | CASTPTGRGKDEQYF | TGTGCCAGTACCCCAACTGGCAGGGGGAAAGACGAGCAGTACTTC
once | NA | TRBJ1-1 | TRBV10-3 | CATTGQSNTEAFF | TGTGCCACCACTGGACAGTCGAACACTGAAGCTTTCTTT
once | NA | TRBJ2-5 | TRBV7-2 | CASSLGSGGTGTREETQYF | TGTGCCAGCAGCTTGGGTAGCGGCGGGACCGGAACGCGGGAAGAGACCCAGTACTTC
NA | NA | TRBJ1-5 | TRBV2 | CASSEGEDSNQPQHF | TGTGCCAGCAGTGAAGGAGAGGATAGCAATCAGCCCCAGCATTTT
NA | NA | TRBJ2-5 | TRBV7-2 | CASSYTRVETQYF | TGTGCCAGCAGCTACACTAGGGTGGAGACCCAGTACTTC
once | TRBD1 | TRBJ2-7 | TRBV15 | CATSRSGQGASEQYF | TGTGCCACCAGCAGATCGGGACAGGGGGCTAGCGAGCAGTACTTC
NA | TRBD2 | TRBJ2-3 | TRBV10-2 | CASGGSASGLTDTQYF | TGCGCCAGCGGGGGAAGTGCTAGCGGGCTCACAGATACGCAGTATTTT
NA | NA | TRBJ1-2 | TRBV7-9 | CASSLTYMYGYTF | TGTGCCAGCAGCCTTACCTATATGTATGGCTACACCTTC
few | NA | TRBJ2-5 | TRBV5-4 | CASSAVNQETQYF | TGTGCCAGCAGCGCGGTCAACCAAGAGACCCAGTACTTC
NA | TRBD2 | TRBJ2-1 | TRBV6-4 | CASSEERGGLYNEQFF | TGTGCCAGCAGTGAGGAGCGGGGGGGCCTCTACAATGAGCAGTTCTTC
NA | TRBD1 | TRBJ1-2 | TRBV7-2 | CASSSTGGYGYTF | TGTGCCAGCAGCTCTACAGGGGGCTATGGCTACACCTTC
NA | TRBD2 | TRBJ2-7 | TRBV19 | CASSMRLAGAEEQYF | TGTGCCAGTAGTATGAGGCTAGCGGGAGCGGAAGAGCAGTACTTC
NA | TRBD1 | TRBJ1-2 | TRBV5-6 | CASSFPGGGGYTF | TGTGCCAGCAGCTTCCCAGGGGGTGGTGGCTACACCTTC
few | NA | TRBJ2-1 | TRBV7-2 | CASSSLITTYNEQFF | TGTGCCAGCAGCTCCTTGATAACAACCTACAATGAGCAGTTCTTC
NA | TRBD1 | TRBJ1-2 | TRBV7-9 | CASSPDRTGDYGYTF | TGTGCCAGCAGCCCTGACCGCACAGGGGACTATGGCTACACCTTC
NA | NA | TRBJ2-2 | TRBV25-1 | CASSTSYTGELFF | TGTGCCAGCAGTACTTCTTACACCGGGGAGCTGTTTTTT
NA | TRBD2 | TRBJ2-4 | TRBV6-5 | CASSYSIRGGHSQYF | TGTGCCAGCAGTTACTCTATAAGGGGAGGGCACAGTCAGTACTTC
NA | NA | TRBJ1-2 | TRBV18 | CASSWSGTLTLYGYTF | TGTGCCAGCTCGTGGAGTGGGACACTTACTCTCTATGGCTACACCTTC
NA | TRBD1 | TRBJ1-5 | TRBV6-1 | CASSRQGRSNQPQHF | TGTGCCAGCAGTAGACAGGGGCGGAGCAATCAGCCCCAGCATTTT